This T cell receptor (beta chain) was sequenced in a study of cytomegalovirus exposure and HLA in healthy donors. Study at large: Among the 398 genotyped donors, just over 80% were placed in the Caucasian-associated ancestry cluster.

Amplification used 60 Vbeta primers and 13 Jbeta primers. Libraries were prepared by immunoSEQ multiplex PCR; TCRdb keeps only in-frame clonotypes and omits some of them. The table records fewer than 100,000 clones, 78% of them present only once. General study findings and limits: 150 to 200 TCR beta chains were listed as cytomegalovirus-associated. Earlier analysis found most TCR beta V segments productive about 90% or about 30% of the time.

Points on this clone: The antigen remains undetermined.

This clonotype was sampled from a woman aged 55-70 years in good health and CMV-seronegative. The sequenced sample was PBMCs.

CDR3 region: CASSPGQDNEKLFF. The CDR3 region has the DNA TGTGCCAGCAGCCCCGGCCAGGATAATGAAAAACTGTTTTTT. The chain combines TRBV6-1 with TRBJ1-4; D gene unclear. The CDR3 has 14 residues. Per germline, CDR1 MNHNS and CDR2 SASEGT. V was clipped by 6 bases and J by 4 bases, with 12 bases between them.